These 6 T cell receptor beta chains came from one sample sequenced in a study of control samples from healthy donors and cancer patients. Clones were read by immunoSEQ multiplex PCR, and TCRdb kept only the in-frame ones, dropping some. The sample holds around 110,000 clones, about 93% seen once. The sequenced sample was blood. The receptors stem from a man aged 25 to 40 in good health.

The rearrangement uses TRBV28 and TRBJ2-2; no clear D gene. Trimming pared 4 bases from V and 9 bases from J, leaving 3 bases between. Per the germline V gene, CDR1 is MDHEN and CDR2 is SYDVKM. CDR3 length equals 10 residues. The CDR3 reads CASSSRELFF. The CDR3 DNA sequence: TGTGCCAGCAGTTCCAGGGAGCTGTTTTTT.

The chain recombines TRBV6-5 with TRBJ1-4; tentative D call: TRBD1 (5 bases). Trimming stripped 0 bases from V and 2 bases from J, with 10 bases between. In germline, CDR1 is MNHEY, CDR2 SVGAGI. The CDR3 covers 16 residues. DNA of the CDR3: TGTGCCAGCAGTTACTCGATGTGGGGGACTAATGAAAAACTGTTTTTT. As protein: CASSYSMWGTNEKLFF.

The gene calls are TRBV28 and TRBJ2-7, with D tentatively TRBD1 (6 bases). This CDR3 is 11 amino acids long. Trimming cost V 6 bases and J 5 bases, with 8 bases left between them. The V gene's germline CDR1 is MDHEN and CDR2 SYDVKM. CDR3 nucleotide sequence: TGTGCCAGCAGCCACAGGGACGAGCAGTACTTC. Its translation: CASSHRDEQYF.

This clone was detected once. The chain uses TRBV11-3 and TRBJ2-4, with a possible D match to TRBD2 (6 bases). V lost 3 bases, J lost 9 bases, and 12 bases lay in between. Germline lookup yields CDR1 SGHNT and CDR2 YENEEA. The CDR3 covers 13 residues. The DNA for the CDR3 is TGTGCCAGCAGCTTCGGGAGCCCCGGCATTCAGTACTTC. It is translated as CASSFGSPGIQYF. Full variable domain (outside the CDR3, taken from reference TRBV11-3 and TRBJ2-4): EAGVVQSPRYKIIEKKQPVAFWCNPISGHNTLYWYLQNLGQGPELLIRYENEEAVDDSQLPKDRFSAERLKGVDSTLKIQPAELGDSAVYLCASSFGSPGIQYFGAGTRLSVL.

The V gene is TRBV10-1, the J gene TRBJ2-1; D is possibly TRBD1 or TRBD2 (6 bases each). Per germline, CDR1 WNHNN and CDR2 SYGVQD (reference sequence). Trimming removed 4 bases from V and 5 bases from J, with 12 bases in between. The CDR3 loop spans 14 amino acids. The CDR3 nucleotides are TGCGCCAGCAGTGTGGGGGGCGCGGACAATGAGCAGTTCTTC. Translation gives CASSVGGADNEQFF.

Of note for this clone: Additional DNA sequences in this sample encode the identical CDR3. This chain joins TRBV5-1 and TRBJ1-4, with unresolved D. The CDR3 covers 14 residues. The V end was cut by 0 bases, the J end by 0 bases, with 3 bases between. Germline CDR1 is SGHRS and CDR2 is YFSETQ. The CDR3 reads CASSLGATNEKLFF. The CDR3 nucleotides are TGCGCCAGCAGCTTGGGTGCAACTAATGAAAAACTGTTTTTT.